Sequencing of this T cell receptor (beta chain) was carried out in a study of technical replicates of blood from a handful of donors (dated by TCRdb to 2015 to 2018). With regard to this clone: This clone's antigen is unknown. Per-nucleotide qualities are absent, and no much larger clonotype sits a single base away.

From a lookup of the germline V gene (reference sequence), CDR1 and CDR2 are LNHDA and SQIVND. Including cysteine and phenylalanine, the CDR3 has 13 amino acids. Of all the DNA, just the CDR3 is kept, 39 bases in frame from base 1. Trimming takes 6 bases off V and 5 bases off J; junction bases not matched to a gene: 3. Library generation was performed with the immunoSEQ multiplex PCR assay. TCRdb's version of the immuneACCESS table is confined to in-frame rearrangements and falls short of the full clone set. An unresolved V gene accounts for under half of the shortfall where checked; the remainder is of unknown origin. The sample table lists more than 65,000 clones, 95% to 97% of them with a count of one. Roughly 0.17% of the sample is in the top ten clones.

Sequenced material: T cells isolated from PBMCs. The chain was built from TRBV19 and TRBJ1-2; TRBD1 fits 10 bases in the junction. The sequence was collected from a human donor in good health. The DNA is TGTGCCAGTAGCTCGGGACAGGGGTATGGCTACACCTTC. This yields the protein CASSSGQGYGYTF.